The clone carrying this T cell receptor beta chain was detected once. The data stem from a study of control samples from healthy donors and cancer patients. Trimming at V came to 4 bases and at J to 0 bases, leaving 5 bases not matched to a gene. Germline V gene lookup returns CDR1 SGHRS and CDR2 YFSETQ. The CDR3 contains 15 residues. TCRdb keeps only in-frame clones here, not all; method: immunoSEQ multiplex PCR. The table lists 60,000 to 75,000 clones, around nine tenths of them singletons, with roughly 6% in the top ten. Sequencing input: PBMCs. The chain carries TRBV5-1 and TRBJ1-1; TRBD1 matches at 8 bases. This clonotype was sampled from a man aged 60 to 69 with colorectal cancer. Here the CDR3 DNA reads TGCGCCAGCAGCAAAGGACAGGGTTTGAACACTGAAGCTTTCTTT. Translating it yields CASSKGQGLNTEAFF. The variable domain in full, completed from reference TRBV5-1 and TRBJ1-1, reads KAGVTQTPRYLIKTRGQQVTLSCSPISGHRSVSWYQQTPGQGLQFLFEYFSETQRNKGNFPGRFSGRQFSNSRSEMNVSTLELGDSALYLCASSKGQGLNTEAFFGQGTRLTVV.